The 5 T cell receptor beta chains presented below share a single source sample, sequenced in a study of neoadjuvant anti-PD-1 for oral cavity cancer. Using immunoSEQ multiplex PCR, the repertoire was profiled, and TCRdb retains in-frame clones only, with some absent. This table has over 65,000 clones, roughly nine tenths appearing once. Stated time point: after neoadjuvant nivolumab, at surgical resection. This specimen was PBMCs, taken after nivolumab (anti-PD-1) treatment. The receptors were sampled from a person aged 35-79 years with oral cavity squamous cell carcinoma.

The gene calls are TRBV6-1 and TRBJ2-7, with TRBD1 identical over 11 bases. The germline V gene encodes CDR1 MNHNS and CDR2 SASEGT. This CDR3 contains 15 residues. V was clipped by 7 bases and J by 7 bases; unmatched bases: 12. The CDR3 sequence: CASIDLGQGAREQYF. The DNA of the CDR3 is TGTGCCAGCATCGACCTCGGACAGGGGGCGAGGGAGCAGTACTTC.

The V gene is TRBV19, the J gene TRBJ2-1; TRBD1 matches 8 bases. Losses at the gene ends were 3 bases for V and 6 bases for J; bases not matched to a gene: 7. The CDR3 loop spans 15 amino acids. In germline, CDR1 is LNHDA, CDR2 SQIVND (reference sequence). CDR3 protein: CASSIDRGRSNEQFF. CDR3 DNA: TGTGCCAGTAGTATTGACAGGGGACGGTCCAATGAGCAGTTCTTC.

This clone was picked up a small number of times. V is TRBV7-9 and J is TRBJ1-1; D gene unclear. The germline V and J ends were trimmed by 5 bases and 4 bases, with 14 bases remaining between them. The CDR3 has 14 residues. The V gene's germline CDR1 is SEHNR and CDR2 FQNEAQ (reference sequence). CDR3 DNA: TGTGCCAGCAGCCTCTCTTTGGGGAGCACTGAAGCTTTCTTT. As protein: CASSLSLGSTEAFF. Full variable domain (remainder filled in from reference TRBV7-9 and TRBJ1-1): DTGVSQNPRHKITKRGQNVTFRCDPISEHNRLYWYRQTLGQGPEFLTYFQNEAQLEKSRLLSDRFSAERPKGSFSTLEIQRTEQGDSAMYLCASSLSLGSTEAFFGQGTRLTVV.

The chain combines TRBV6-1 with TRBJ2-3; 12 bases are a match to TRBD2. The CDR3 spans 14 residues. The V segment lost 9 bases and the J segment 4 bases; nucleotides outside the gene matches: 5. Looked up from germline, CDR1 is MNHNS and CDR2 is SASEGT. Here the CDR3 reads CASKTSGSADTQYF. CDR3 coding DNA: TGTGCCAGTAAGACTAGCGGGAGCGCAGATACGCAGTATTTT.

The chain links TRBV6-1 to TRBJ2-3; tentative D call: TRBD1 (5 bases). The CDR3 totals 14 residues. The V end was cut by 2 bases, the J end by 2 bases, with 8 bases between. Germline V CDR1 and CDR2: MNHNS, SASEGT. The CDR3 DNA reads as TGTGCCAGCAGTGAAAGGGGTGACACAGATACGCAGTATTTT. Its protein is CASSERGDTDTQYF.